What follows is one TCR beta chain and its context. In the authors' methods: Reference gene primer amplification gave estimated nucleated cell counts. Sequencing was performed with immunoSEQ multiplex PCR; in TCRdb, only in-frame clones are kept and a portion is missing. Clone size and the V and J calls come from that table; the DNA yielded D and trimming. The sample contains around 100,000 clones, 75% to 90% of which appear only once. The entry originates in a study of blood T cell repertoires in COVID-19. Study-level background: The samples span acute and convalescent COVID-19 from the United States, Italy and Spain.

This CDR3 comprises 15 residues. CDR1 SGHRS and CDR2 YFSETQ come from the germline V gene. Trimming removed 5 bases at V and 0 bases at J, with 14 bases between. The chain is built from TRBV5-1 and TRBJ1-1; a weak D match, TRBD1 (6 bases). The receptor was derived from a woman in her seventies with acute or convalescent COVID-19. Specimen: peripheral blood. CDR3 loop: CASRNLGQLNTEAFF. CDR3 DNA: TGCGCCAGCAGGAATCTAGGACAGTTGAACACTGAAGCTTTCTTT.